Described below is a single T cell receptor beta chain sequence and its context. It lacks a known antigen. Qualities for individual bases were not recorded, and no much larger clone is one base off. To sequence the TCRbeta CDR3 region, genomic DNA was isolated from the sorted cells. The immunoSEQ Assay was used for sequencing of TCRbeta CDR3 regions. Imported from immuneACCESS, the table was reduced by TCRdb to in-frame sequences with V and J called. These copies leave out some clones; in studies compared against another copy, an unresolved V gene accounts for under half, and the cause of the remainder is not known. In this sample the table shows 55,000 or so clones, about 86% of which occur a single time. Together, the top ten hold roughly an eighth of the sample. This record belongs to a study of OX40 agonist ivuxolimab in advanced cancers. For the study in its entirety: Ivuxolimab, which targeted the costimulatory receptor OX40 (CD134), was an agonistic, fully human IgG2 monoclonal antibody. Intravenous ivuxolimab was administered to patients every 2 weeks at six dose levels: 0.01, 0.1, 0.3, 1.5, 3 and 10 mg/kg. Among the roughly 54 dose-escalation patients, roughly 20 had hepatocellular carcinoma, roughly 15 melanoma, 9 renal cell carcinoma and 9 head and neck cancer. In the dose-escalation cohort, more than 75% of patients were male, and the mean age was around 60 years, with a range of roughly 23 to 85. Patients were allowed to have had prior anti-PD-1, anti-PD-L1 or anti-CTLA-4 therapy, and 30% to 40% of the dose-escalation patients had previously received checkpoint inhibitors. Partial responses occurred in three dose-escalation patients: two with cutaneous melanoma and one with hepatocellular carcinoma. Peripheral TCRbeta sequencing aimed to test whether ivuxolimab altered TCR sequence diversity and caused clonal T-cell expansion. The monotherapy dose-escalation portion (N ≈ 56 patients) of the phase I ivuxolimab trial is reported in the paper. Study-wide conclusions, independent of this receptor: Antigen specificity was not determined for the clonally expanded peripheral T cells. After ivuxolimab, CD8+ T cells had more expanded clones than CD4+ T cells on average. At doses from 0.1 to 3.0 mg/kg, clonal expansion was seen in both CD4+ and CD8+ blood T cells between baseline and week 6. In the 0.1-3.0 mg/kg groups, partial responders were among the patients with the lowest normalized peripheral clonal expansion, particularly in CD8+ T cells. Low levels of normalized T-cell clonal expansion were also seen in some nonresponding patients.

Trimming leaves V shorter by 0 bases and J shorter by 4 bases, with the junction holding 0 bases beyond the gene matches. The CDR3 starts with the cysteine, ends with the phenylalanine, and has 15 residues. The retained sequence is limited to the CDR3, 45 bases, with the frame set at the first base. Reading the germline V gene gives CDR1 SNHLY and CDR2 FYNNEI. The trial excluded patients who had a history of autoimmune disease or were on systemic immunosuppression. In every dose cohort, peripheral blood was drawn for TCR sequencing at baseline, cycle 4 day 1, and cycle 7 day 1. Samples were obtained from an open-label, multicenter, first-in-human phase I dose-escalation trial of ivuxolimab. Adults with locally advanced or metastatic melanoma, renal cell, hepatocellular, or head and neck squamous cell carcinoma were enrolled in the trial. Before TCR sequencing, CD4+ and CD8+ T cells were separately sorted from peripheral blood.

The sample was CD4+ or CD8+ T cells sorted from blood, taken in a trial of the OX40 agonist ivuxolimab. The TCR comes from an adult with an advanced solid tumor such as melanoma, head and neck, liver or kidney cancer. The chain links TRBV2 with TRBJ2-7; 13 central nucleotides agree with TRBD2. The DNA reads TGTGCCAGCAGTGAAGCGACTAGCGGGAGGTACGAGCAGTACTTC. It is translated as CASSEATSGRYEQYF.